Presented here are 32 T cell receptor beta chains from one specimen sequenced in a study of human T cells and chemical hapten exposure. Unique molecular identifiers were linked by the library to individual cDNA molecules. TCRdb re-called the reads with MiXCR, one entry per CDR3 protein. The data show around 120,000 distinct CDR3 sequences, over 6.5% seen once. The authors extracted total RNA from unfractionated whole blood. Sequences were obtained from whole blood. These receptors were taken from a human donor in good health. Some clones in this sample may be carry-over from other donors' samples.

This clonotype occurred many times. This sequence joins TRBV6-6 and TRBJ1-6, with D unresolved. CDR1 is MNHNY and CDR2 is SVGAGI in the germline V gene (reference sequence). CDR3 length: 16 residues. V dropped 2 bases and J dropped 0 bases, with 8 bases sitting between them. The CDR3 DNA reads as TGTGCCAGCAGTTACCCGGAGAGCTCCTATAATTCACCCCTCCACTTT. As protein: CASSYPESSYNSPLHF.

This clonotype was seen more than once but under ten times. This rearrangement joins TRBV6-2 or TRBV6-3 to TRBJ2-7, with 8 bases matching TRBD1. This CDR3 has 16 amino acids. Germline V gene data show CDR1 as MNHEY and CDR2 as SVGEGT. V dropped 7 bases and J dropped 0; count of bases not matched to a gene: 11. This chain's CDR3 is CASKDSGTGTSYEQYF. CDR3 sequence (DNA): TGTGCCAGCAAAGACTCCGGGACAGGCACCTCCTACGAGCAGTACTTC.

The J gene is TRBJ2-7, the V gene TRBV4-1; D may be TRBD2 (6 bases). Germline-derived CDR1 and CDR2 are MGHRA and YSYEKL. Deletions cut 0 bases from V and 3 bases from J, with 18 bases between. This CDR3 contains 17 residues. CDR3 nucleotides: TGCGCCAGCAGCCAAGAGTTGCCCCCGACTAGTCTCTACGAGCAGTACTTC. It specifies CASSQELPPTSLYEQYF.

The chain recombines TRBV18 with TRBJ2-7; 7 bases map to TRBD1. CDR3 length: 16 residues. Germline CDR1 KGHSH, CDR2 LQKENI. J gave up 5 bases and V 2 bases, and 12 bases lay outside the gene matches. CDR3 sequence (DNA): TGTGCCAGCTCACCAGAATACAGGGGCGAGTTCCACGAGCAGTACTTC. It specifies CASSPEYRGEFHEQYF.

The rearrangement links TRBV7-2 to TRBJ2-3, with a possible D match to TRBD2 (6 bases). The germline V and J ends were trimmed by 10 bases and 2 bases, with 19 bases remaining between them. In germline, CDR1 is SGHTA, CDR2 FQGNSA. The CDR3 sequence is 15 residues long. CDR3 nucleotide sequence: TGTGCCACCAGGAGGGGAAGGGGCTACACAGATACGCAGTATTTT. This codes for CATRRGRGYTDTQYF.

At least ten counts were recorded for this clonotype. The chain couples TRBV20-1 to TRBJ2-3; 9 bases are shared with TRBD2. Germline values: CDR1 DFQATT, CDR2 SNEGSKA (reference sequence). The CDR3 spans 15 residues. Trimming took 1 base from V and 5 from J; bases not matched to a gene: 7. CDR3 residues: CSARGAGGPGDTQYF. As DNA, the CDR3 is TGCAGTGCTAGAGGGGCGGGAGGGCCTGGAGATACGCAGTATTTT.

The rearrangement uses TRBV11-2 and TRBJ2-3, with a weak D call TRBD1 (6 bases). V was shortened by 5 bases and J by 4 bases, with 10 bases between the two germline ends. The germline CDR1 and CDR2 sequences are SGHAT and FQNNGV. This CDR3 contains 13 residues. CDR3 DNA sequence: TGTGCCAGCAGCCAGGGGATGTCAGATACGCAGTATTTT. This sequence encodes CASSQGMSDTQYF.

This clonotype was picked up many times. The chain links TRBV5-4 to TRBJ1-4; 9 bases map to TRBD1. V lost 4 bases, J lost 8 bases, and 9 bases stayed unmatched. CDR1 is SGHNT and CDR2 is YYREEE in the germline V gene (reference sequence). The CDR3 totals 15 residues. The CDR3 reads CASSGRTGEHEKLFF. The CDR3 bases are TGTGCCAGCAGCGGAAGGACAGGGGAACACGAAAAACTGTTTTTT.

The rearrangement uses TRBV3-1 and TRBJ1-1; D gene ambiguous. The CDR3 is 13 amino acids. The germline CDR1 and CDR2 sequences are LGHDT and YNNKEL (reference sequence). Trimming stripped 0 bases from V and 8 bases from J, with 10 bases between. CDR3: CASSQDPQTEAFF. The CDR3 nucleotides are TGTGCCAGCAGCCAAGATCCCCAGACCGAAGCTTTCTTT.

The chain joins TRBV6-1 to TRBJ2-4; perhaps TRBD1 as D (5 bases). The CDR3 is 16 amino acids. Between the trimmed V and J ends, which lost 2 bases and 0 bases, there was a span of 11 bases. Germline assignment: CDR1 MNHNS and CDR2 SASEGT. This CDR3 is CASSEPDNLAKNIQYF. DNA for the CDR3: TGTGCCAGCAGTGAACCGGACAACTTAGCCAAAAACATTCAGTACTTC.

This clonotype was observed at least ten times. Here the CDR3 reads CASSPRTPRGAGYTF. Written as DNA, the CDR3 is TGTGCCAGCAGCCCCAGGACGCCCCGGGGAGCGGGCTACACCTTC. The chain is built from TRBV6-2 or TRBV6-3 and TRBJ1-2; D ambiguous. Trimming took 6 bases from V and 8 from J, leaving 22 bases between them. The CDR3 is made up of 15 amino acids. Germline V CDR1 and CDR2: MNHEY, SVGEGT.

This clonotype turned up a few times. The DNA of the CDR3 is TGCGCCAGCAGCTTCAAGGCGGGGGGCTTCCAAGAGACCCAGTACTTC. Protein product: CASSFKAGGFQETQYF. V gene TRBV5-1 combines with J gene TRBJ2-5; 8 bases fit TRBD2. V lost 2 bases to trimming and J lost 1 base; unmatched junction nucleotides: 7. Germline V CDR1 and CDR2: SGHRS, YFSETQ. The CDR3 is 16 amino acids.

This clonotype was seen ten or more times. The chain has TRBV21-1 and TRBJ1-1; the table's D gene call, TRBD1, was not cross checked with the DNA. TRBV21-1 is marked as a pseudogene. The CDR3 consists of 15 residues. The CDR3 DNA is TGTGCCAGCCCGGAAGGGACCCCCATGAACACTGAAGCTTTCTTT. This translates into CASPEGTPMNTEAFF.

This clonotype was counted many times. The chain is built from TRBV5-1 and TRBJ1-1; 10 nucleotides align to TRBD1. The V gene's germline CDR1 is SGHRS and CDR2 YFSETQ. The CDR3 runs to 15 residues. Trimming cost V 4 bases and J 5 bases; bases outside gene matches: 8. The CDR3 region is CASSLGTGANTEAFF. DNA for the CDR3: TGCGCCAGCAGCCTCGGGACAGGGGCGAATACTGAAGCTTTCTTT.

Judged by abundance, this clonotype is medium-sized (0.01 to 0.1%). For the CDR3, the DNA is TGTGCCAGCAGTGGACAGGCGGGGGAAAATGAGCAGTTCTTC. Its translation: CASSGQAGENEQFF. V is TRBV2 and J is TRBJ2-1, with D possibly matching TRBD2 (7 bases). With 4 bases removed from V and 7 bases from J, the gap between germline ends came to 14 bases. The CDR3 contains 14 residues. Germline CDR1 reads SNHLY; CDR2 reads FYNNEI. The full variable domain, its missing parts supplied by reference TRBV2 and TRBJ2-1, is EPEVTQTPSHQVTQMGQEVILRCVPISNHLYFYWYRQILGQKVEFLVSFYNNEISEKSEIFDDQFSVERPDGSNFTLKIRSTKLEDSAMYFCASSGQAGENEQFFGPGTRLTVL.

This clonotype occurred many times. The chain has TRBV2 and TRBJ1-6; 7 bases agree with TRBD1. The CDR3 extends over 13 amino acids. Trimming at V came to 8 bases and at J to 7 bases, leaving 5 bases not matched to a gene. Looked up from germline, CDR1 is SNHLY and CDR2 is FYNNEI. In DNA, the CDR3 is TGTGCCAGCTGGACAGGTGGCAATTCACCCCTCCACTTT. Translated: CASWTGGNSPLHF.

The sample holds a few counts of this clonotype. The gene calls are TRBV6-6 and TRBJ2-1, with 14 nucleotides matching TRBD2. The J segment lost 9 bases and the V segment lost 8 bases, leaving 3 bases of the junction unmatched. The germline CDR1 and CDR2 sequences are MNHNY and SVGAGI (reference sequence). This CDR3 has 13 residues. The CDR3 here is CASGLAGGGEQFF. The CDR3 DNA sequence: TGTGCCAGCGGACTAGCGGGGGGTGGTGAGCAGTTCTTC.

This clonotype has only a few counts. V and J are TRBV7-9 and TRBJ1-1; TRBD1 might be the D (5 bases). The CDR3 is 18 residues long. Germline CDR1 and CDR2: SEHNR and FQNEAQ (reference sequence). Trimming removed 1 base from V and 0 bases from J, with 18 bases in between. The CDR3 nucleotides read TGTGCCAGCAGCTTAGACGGGGCCCCCTCTCCCATGAACACTGAAGCTTTCTTT. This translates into CASSLDGAPSPMNTEAFF.

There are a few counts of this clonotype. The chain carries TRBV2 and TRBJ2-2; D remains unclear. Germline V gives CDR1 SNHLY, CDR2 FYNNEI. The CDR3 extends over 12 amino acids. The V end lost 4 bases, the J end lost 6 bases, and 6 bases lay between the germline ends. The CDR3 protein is CASSVQPGELFF. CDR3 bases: TGTGCCAGCAGTGTACAGCCCGGGGAGCTGTTTTTT.

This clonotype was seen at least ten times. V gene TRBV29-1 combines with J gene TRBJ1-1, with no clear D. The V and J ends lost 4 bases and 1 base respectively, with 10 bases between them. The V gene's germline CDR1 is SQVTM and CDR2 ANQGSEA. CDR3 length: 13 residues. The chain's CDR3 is CSVVELPNTEAFF. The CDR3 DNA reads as TGCAGCGTTGTTGAGTTGCCGAACACTGAAGCTTTCTTT.

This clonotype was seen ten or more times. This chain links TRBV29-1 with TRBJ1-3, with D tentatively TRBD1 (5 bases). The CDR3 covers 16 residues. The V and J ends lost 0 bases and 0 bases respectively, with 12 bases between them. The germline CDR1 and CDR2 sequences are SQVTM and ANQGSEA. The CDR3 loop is CSVEDRRGSSGNTIYF. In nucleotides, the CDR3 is TGCAGCGTTGAAGATAGGAGGGGCTCCTCTGGAAACACCATATATTTT.

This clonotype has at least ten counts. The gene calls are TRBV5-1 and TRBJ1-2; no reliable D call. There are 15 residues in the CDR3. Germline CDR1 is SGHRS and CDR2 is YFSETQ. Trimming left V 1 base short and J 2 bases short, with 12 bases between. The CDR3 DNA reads TGCGCCAGCAGCTTGAACAGCGCCCAGAACTATGGCTACACCTTC. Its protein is CASSLNSAQNYGYTF.

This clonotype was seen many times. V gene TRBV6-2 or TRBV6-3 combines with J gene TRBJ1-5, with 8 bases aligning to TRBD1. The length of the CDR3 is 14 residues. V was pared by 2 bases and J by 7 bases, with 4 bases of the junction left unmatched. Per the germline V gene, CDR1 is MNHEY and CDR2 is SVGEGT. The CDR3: CASSYRTGIQPQHF. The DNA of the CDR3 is TGTGCCAGCAGTTACCGGACAGGGATCCAGCCCCAGCATTTT.

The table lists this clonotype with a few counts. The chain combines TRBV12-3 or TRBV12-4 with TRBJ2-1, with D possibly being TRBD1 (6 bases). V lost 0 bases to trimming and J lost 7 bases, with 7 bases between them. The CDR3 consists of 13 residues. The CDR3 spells CASSLARGNEQFF. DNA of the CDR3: TGTGCCAGCAGTTTAGCGAGGGGGAATGAGCAGTTCTTC.

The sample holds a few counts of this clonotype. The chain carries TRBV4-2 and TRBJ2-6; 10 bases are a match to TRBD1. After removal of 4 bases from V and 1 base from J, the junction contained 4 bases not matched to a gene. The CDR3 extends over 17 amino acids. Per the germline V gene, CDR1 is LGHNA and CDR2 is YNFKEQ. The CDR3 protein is CASSRPGQGSGANVLTF. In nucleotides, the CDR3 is TGTGCCAGCAGCCGGCCGGGACAGGGGTCTGGGGCCAACGTCCTGACTTTC.

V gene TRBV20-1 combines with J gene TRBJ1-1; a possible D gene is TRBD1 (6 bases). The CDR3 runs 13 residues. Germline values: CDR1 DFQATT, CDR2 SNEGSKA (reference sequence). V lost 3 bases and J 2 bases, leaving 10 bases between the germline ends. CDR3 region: CSASTRGNTEAFF. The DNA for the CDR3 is TGCAGTGCTAGCACCAGGGGAAACACTGAAGCTTTCTTT.

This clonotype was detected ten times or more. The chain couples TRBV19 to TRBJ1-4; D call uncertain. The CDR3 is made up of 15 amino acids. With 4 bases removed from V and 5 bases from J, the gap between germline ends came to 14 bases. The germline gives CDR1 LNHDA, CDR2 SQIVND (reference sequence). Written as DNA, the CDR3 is TGTGCCAGTAGTAAGAAAGAAAGTGGGAATGAAAAACTGTTTTTT. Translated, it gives CASSKKESGNEKLFF.

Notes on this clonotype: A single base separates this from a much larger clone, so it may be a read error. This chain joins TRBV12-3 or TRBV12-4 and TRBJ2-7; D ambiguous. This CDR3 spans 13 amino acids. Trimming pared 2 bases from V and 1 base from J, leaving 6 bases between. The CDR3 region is CASSLSDSYEQYF. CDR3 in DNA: TGTGCCAGCAGTTTATCAGATTCCTACGAGCAGTACTTC.

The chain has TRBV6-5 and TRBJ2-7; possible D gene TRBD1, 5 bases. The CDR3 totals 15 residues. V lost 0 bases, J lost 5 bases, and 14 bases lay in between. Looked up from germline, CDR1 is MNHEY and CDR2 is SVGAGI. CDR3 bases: TGTGCCAGCAGTTACTCCCGTCTAGGGGCCCACGAGCAGTACTTC. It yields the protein CASSYSRLGAHEQYF.

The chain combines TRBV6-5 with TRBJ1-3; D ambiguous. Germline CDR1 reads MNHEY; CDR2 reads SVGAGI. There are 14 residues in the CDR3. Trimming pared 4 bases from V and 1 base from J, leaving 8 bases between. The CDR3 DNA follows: TGTGCCAGCAGTTCCATGAGGTCTGGAAACACCATATATTTT. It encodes CASSSMRSGNTIYF.

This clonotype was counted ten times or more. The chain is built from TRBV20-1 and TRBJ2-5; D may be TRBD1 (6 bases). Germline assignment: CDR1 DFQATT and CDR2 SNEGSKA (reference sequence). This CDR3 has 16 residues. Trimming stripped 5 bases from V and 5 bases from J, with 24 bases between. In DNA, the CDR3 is TGCAGTGCTTCCCAGGAAGAAGGGGGAACGGGGGAGACCCAGTACTTC. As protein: CSASQEEGGTGETQYF.

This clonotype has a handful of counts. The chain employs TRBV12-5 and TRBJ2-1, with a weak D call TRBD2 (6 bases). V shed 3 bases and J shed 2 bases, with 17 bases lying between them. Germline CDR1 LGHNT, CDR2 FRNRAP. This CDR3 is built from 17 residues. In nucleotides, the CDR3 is TGTGCTAGTGGTTTCTACATTAGCGGAAGTCCCTACAATGAGCAGTTCTTC. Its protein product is CASGFYISGSPYNEQFF.